Each of the 9 T cell receptor beta chains below was sequenced from the same sample in a study of cytomegalovirus exposure and HLA in healthy donors. Researchers ran the PCR with 60 Vbeta and 13 Jbeta primers. Method: immunoSEQ multiplex PCR; TCRdb's copy keeps in-frame clones and lacks some. This repertoire shows under 150,000 clones, approximately 79% found once; its top ten account for about 1%. The sequencing sample was made of PBMCs. These receptors came from a male donor in good health and CMV-seronegative.

The genes are TRBV9 and TRBJ2-2; TRBD1 agrees at 11 bases. The length of the CDR3 is 15 residues. V shed 3 bases, J shed 4 bases, and the junction held 2 bases outside the gene matches. Germline-derived CDR1 and CDR2 are SGDLS and YYNGEE. The CDR3 sequence is CASSEDRGPTGELFF. The CDR3 DNA is TGTGCCAGCAGCGAGGACAGGGGGCCCACCGGGGAGCTGTTTTTT.

V usage is TRBV5-5 and J usage is TRBJ2-2, with D possibly matching TRBD2 (5 bases). V gave up 0 bases and J gave up 1 base, with 10 bases separating them. This CDR3 contains 16 residues. The germline V gene has CDR1 SGHKS and CDR2 YYEKEE (reference sequence). The CDR3 sequence is CASSLANGLNTGELFF. CDR3 nucleotides: TGTGCCAGCAGCTTGGCCAACGGACTGAACACCGGGGAGCTGTTTTTT.

The chain joins TRBV9 to TRBJ2-7; tentative D call: TRBD1 (5 bases). The CDR3 runs to 15 residues. Germline lookup yields CDR1 SGDLS and CDR2 YYNGEE. Trimming cost V 0 bases and J 0 bases, with 10 bases left between them. CDR3 DNA: TGTGCCAGCAGCGTAGAAACAGGAACCTCCTACGAGCAGTACTTC. Translating it yields CASSVETGTSYEQYF.

This sequence joins TRBV18 and TRBJ2-1, with a tentative D call TRBD2 (5 bases). CDR1 and CDR2 from the germline V gene are KGHSH and LQKENI. The germline V and J ends were trimmed by 2 bases and 4 bases, with 12 bases remaining between them. The CDR3 totals 15 residues. The chain's CDR3 is CASSPYTGEYNEQFF. The CDR3 DNA reads as TGTGCCAGCTCACCATACACCGGGGAGTACAATGAGCAGTTCTTC. Full variable domain (remainder filled in from reference TRBV18 and TRBJ2-1): NAGVMQNPRHLVRRRGQEARLRCSPMKGHSHVYWYRQLPEEGLKFMVYLQKENIIDESGMPKERFSAEFPKEGPSILRIQQVVRGDSAAYFCASSPYTGEYNEQFFGPGTRLTVL.

The chain has TRBV7-9 and TRBJ2-7; TRBD2 matches 10 bases. Germline loops: CDR1 SEHNR, CDR2 FQNEAQ (reference sequence). CDR3 length: 14 residues. V lost 5 bases, J lost 3 bases, and 4 bases stayed unmatched. The CDR3 is CASSLIAGGYEQYF. The CDR3 nucleotides are TGTGCCAGCAGCCTTATAGCGGGGGGCTACGAGCAGTACTTC.

On this clone itself: A read error may account for a junction end that differs from germline. The chain recombines TRBV6-5 with TRBJ2-7; D is uncertain. CDR3 size: 12 residues. The germline V gene encodes CDR1 MNHEY and CDR2 SVGAGI. CDR3 DNA: TGTGCCAGCAGTGAAGCGTTAAGGCACCCGTTCTTC. Amino acids: CASSEALRHPFF.

This clone was detected once. The chain has TRBV4-2 and TRBJ2-2; a weak D match, TRBD2 (6 bases). V lost 0 bases and J 6 bases, leaving 14 bases between the germline ends. Germline-derived CDR1 and CDR2 are LGHNA and YNFKEQ. This CDR3 region has 16 residues. The DNA of the CDR3 is TGTGCCAGCAGCCAAGATCCCCGGGGGTGGGCCGGGGAGCTGTTTTTT. Protein sequence: CASSQDPRGWAGELFF.

The gene calls are TRBV7-6 and TRBJ1-6, with a weak D call TRBD1 (5 bases). Trimming stripped 2 bases from V and 8 bases from J, with 16 bases between. The CDR3 has 16 amino acids. CDR1 is SGHVS, CDR2 FNYEAQ, per germline. CDR3 DNA sequence: TGTGCCAGCAGCTTAAAAAGGCAGGGAAAAGATTCACCCCTCCACTTT. Protein sequence: CASSLKRQGKDSPLHF. The variable domain in full, with the rest retrieved from reference TRBV7-6 and TRBJ1-6, is GAGVSQSPRYKVTKRGQDVALRCDPISGHVSLYWYRQALGQGPEFLTYFNYEAQQDKSGLPNDRFSAERPEGSISTLTIQRTEQRDSAMYRCASSLKRQGKDSPLHFGNGTRLTVT.

The genes are TRBV7-9 and TRBJ2-7; no reliable D call. The CDR3 totals 15 residues. Germline-derived CDR1 and CDR2 are SEHNR and FQNEAQ (reference sequence). V was cut by 1 base and J by 0 bases, with 10 bases left in between. The CDR3 DNA is TGTGCCAGCAGCTTAGGCGAGCTAAGCTCCTACGAGCAGTACTTC. It codes for CASSLGELSSYEQYF.